Sequencing of this TCR beta chain was carried out in a study of early T cells in non-severe SARS-CoV-2 infection. Study background: Sequencing targeted bulk RNA from unsorted whole blood, leaving chains unpaired. Overall study findings and caveats: The VDJdb matching leaned toward anti-spike CD8 responses and overlooked private and CD4 specificities.

This clonotype was recorded at least ten times. The antigen is unknown. This CDR3 has 17 residues. V dropped 1 base and J dropped 0 bases, with 13 bases sitting between them. The V gene's germline CDR1 is SGHTA and CDR2 FQGNSA. Unique molecular identifiers were affixed to single, distinct cDNA molecules. TCRdb re-called the 5' RACE reads with MiXCR, one entry per CDR3 protein. Of tens of thousands of distinct CDR3 sequences detected, approximately 6.2% appear once; the ten largest clones hold 3% to 4.5%. The genes are TRBV7-2 and TRBJ2-1, with D uncertain. The source of this sequence is an adult who was a healthcare worker with PCR-confirmed SARS-CoV-2 infection or an uninfected control (not recorded which). The sample taken for sequencing was whole blood. In nucleotides, the CDR3 is TGTGCCAGCAGCTTAGAGGGCACTCTTAGCTCCTACAATGAGCAGTTCTTC. As protein: CASSLEGTLSSYNEQFF.